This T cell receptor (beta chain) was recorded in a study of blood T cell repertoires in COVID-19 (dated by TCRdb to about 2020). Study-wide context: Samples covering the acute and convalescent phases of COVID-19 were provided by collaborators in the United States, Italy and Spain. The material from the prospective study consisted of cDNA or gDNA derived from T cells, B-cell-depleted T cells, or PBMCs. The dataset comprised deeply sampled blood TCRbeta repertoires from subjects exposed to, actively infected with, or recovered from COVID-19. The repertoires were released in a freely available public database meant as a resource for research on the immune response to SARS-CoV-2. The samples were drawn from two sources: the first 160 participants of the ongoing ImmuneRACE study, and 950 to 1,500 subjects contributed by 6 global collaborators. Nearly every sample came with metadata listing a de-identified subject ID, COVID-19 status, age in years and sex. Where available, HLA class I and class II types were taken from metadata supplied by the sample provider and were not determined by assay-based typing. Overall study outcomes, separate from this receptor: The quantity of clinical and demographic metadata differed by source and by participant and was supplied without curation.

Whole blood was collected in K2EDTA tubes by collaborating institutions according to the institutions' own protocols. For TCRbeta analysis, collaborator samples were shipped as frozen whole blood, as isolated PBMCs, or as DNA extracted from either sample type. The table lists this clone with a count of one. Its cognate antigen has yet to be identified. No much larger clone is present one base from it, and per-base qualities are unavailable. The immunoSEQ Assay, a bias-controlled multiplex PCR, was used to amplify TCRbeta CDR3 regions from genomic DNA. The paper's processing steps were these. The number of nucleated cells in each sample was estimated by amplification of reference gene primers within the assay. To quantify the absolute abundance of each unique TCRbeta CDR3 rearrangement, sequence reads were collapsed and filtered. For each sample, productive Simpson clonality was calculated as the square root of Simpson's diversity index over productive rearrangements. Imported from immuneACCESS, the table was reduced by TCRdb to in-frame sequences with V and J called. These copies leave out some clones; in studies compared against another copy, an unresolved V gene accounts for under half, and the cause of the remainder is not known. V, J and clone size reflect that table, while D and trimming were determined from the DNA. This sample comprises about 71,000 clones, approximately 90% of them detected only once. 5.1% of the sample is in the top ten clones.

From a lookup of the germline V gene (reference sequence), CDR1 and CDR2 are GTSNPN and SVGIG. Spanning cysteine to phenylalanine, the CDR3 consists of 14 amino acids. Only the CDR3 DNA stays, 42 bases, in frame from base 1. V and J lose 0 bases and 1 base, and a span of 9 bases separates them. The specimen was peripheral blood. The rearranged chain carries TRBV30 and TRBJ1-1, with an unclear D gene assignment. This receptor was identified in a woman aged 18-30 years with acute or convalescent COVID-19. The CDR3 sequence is CAWSVGLRNTEAFF. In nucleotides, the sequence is TGTGCCTGGAGTGTGGGCCTTCGGAACACTGAAGCTTTCTTT.